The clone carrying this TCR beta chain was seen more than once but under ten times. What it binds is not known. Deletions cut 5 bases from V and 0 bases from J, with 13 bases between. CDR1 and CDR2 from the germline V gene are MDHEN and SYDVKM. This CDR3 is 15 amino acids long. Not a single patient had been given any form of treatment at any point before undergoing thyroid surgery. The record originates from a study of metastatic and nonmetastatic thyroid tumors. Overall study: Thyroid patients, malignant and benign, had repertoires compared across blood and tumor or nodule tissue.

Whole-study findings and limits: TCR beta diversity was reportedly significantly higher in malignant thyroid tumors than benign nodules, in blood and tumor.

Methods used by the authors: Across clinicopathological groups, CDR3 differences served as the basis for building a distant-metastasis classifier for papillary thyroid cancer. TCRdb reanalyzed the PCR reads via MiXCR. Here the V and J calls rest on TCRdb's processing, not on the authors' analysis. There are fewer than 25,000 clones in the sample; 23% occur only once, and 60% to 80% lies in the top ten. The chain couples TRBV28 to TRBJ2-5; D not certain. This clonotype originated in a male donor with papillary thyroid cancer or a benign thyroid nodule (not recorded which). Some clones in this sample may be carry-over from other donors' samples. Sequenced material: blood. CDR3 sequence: CASSPVAPYQETQYF. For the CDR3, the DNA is TGTGCCAGCAGTCCGGTCGCCCCCTACCAAGAGACCCAGTACTTC.